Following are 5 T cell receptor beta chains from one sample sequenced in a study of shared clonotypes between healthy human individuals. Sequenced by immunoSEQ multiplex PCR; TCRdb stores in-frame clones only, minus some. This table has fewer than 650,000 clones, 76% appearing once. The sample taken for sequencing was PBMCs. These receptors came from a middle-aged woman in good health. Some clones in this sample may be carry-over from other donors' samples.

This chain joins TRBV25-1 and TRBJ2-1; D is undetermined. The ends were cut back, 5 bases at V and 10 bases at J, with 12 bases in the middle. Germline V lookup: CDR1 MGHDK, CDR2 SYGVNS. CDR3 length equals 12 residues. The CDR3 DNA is TGTGCCAGCAGTTCCCCACCAGCAGAGCAGTTCTTC. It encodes CASSSPPAEQFF. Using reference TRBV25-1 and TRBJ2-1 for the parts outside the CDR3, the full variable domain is EADIYQTPRYLVIGTGKKITLECSQTMGHDKMYWYQQDPGMELHLIHYSYGVNSTEKGDLSSESTVSRIRTEHFPLTLESARPSHTSQYLCASSSPPAEQFFGPGTRLTVL.

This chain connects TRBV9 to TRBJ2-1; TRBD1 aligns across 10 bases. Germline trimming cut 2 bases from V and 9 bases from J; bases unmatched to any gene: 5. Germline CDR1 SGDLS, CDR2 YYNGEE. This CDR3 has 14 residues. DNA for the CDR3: TGTGCCAGCAGCGTGGGACAGGGGATCCGTGAGCAGTTCTTC. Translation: CASSVGQGIREQFF.

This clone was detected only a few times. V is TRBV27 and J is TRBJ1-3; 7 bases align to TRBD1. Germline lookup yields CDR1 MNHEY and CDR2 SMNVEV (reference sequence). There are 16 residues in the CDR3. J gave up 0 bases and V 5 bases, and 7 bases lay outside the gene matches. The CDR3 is CASSRGQPLSGNTIYF. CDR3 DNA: TGTGCCAGCAGTAGGGGACAGCCCCTCTCTGGAAACACCATATATTTT.

The CDR3 reads CASSLRDSNYEQYF. The CDR3 coding sequence is TGTGCCAGTAGTCTGCGGGACAGCAACTACGAGCAGTACTTC. This sequence joins TRBV19 and TRBJ2-7; TRBD1 is a possible D gene (7 bases). Germline loops: CDR1 LNHDA, CDR2 SQIVND (reference sequence). V was pared by 5 bases and J by 3 bases, with 14 bases between. This CDR3 contains 14 residues.

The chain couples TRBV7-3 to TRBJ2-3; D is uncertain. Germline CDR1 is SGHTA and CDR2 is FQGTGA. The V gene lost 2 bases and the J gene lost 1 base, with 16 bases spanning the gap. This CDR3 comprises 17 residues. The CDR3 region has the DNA TGTGCCAGCAGCTTAGGTCTTGGCGGACGAGGCACAGATACGCAGTATTTT. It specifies CASSLGLGGRGTDTQYF. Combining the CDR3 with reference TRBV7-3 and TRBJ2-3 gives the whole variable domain GAGVSQTPSNKVTEKGKYVELRCDPISGHTALYWYRQSLGQGPEFLIYFQGTGAADDSGLPNDRFFAVRPEGSVSTLKIQRTERGDSAVYLCASSLGLGGRGTDTQYFGPGTRLTVL.